The 29 T cell receptor beta chains given below trace back to one sample, sequenced in a study of tumor-infiltrating lymphocytes in oesophageal squamous cell carcinoma. One entry per CDR3 protein, called by TCRdb with MiXCR from the PCR reads. The sample contains 9,000 to 13,000 distinct CDR3 sequences, approximately 62% of which appear only once. Sequenced material: esophageal tumor tissue. These receptors were taken from a male donor with esophageal squamous cell carcinoma.

This clonotype appeared many times. V is TRBV7-9 and J is TRBJ2-5, with 7 nucleotides matching TRBD1. The CDR3 is made up of 17 amino acids. Trimming at V came to 3 bases and at J to 5 bases, leaving 15 bases not matched to a gene. Per the germline V gene, CDR1 is SEHNR and CDR2 is FQNEAQ (reference sequence). The CDR3, as DNA: TGTGCCAGCAGCTTCTCTACCGGGACAGAGGGGCGGGAGACCCAGTACTTC. This codes for CASSFSTGTEGRETQYF. The complete variable domain, with remaining parts taken from reference TRBV7-9 and TRBJ2-5, reads DTGVSQNPRHKITKRGQNVTFRCDPISEHNRLYWYRQTLGQGPEFLTYFQNEAQLEKSRLLSDRFSAERPKGSFSTLEIQRTEQGDSAMYLCASSFSTGTEGRETQYFGPGTRLLVL.

This clonotype is medium-sized (0.01 to 0.1%) in the sample. This chain connects TRBV6-1 to TRBJ2-4, with 8 bases lining up with TRBD2. This CDR3 contains 15 residues. The trim removed 7 bases at V and 0 bases at J, leaving 5 bases unmatched. CDR1 and CDR2 (germline): MNHNS, SASEGT. As DNA, the CDR3 is TGTGCCAGCACCCCGGGGGGGCTAGCCAAAAACATTCAGTACTTC. It translates to CASTPGGLAKNIQYF.

The CDR3 protein is CASSLTSGSLETQYF. CDR3 sequence (DNA): TGTGCCAGCAGCTTAACTAGCGGGAGTCTAGAGACCCAGTACTTC. The chain links TRBV7-2 to TRBJ2-5; 11 bases fit TRBD2. The CDR3 contains 15 residues. Germline V CDR1 and CDR2: SGHTA, FQGNSA. The junction had 3 bases not matched to a gene; V was cut back by 2 bases and J by 4 bases.

This clonotype was recorded many times. This rearrangement joins TRBV12-3 or TRBV12-4 to TRBJ1-4, with a tentative D call TRBD1 (5 bases). Between the trimmed V and J ends, which lost 5 bases and 3 bases, there was a span of 13 bases. This CDR3 has 15 residues. The CDR3 loop reads CASSPGRGANEKLFF. For the CDR3, the DNA is TGTGCCAGCAGTCCGGGGAGGGGAGCTAATGAAAAACTGTTTTTT.

The rearrangement uses TRBV7-6 and TRBJ2-5, with a weak D call TRBD2 (5 bases). Judging by the DNA end, TRBJ2-1 fits better; the J call may be wrong. The CDR3 has 16 residues. Germline CDR1 is SGHVS and CDR2 is FNYEAQ. CDR3 nucleotide sequence: TGTGCCAGCAGCTTAGAGAGGGCTACGATGTACAATGAGCAGTTCTTC. Encoded protein: CASSLERATMYNEQFF.

The rearrangement links TRBV7-6 to TRBJ2-3; D not certain. The germline CDR1 and CDR2 sequences are SGHVS and FNYEAQ. The V end was cut by 1 base, the J end by 0 bases, with 14 bases between. The CDR3 runs to 17 residues. CDR3 amino acids: CASSLVQTSWSTDTQYF. The CDR3 nucleotides read TGTGCCAGCAGCTTAGTACAGACGTCATGGAGCACAGATACGCAGTATTTT. Supplemented by reference TRBV7-6 and TRBJ2-3, the full variable domain reads GAGVSQSPRYKVTKRGQDVALRCDPISGHVSLYWYRQALGQGPEFLTYFNYEAQQDKSGLPNDRFSAERPEGSISTLTIQRTEQRDSAMYRCASSLVQTSWSTDTQYFGPGTRLTVL.

This clonotype has a count of ten or more. V usage is TRBV10-1 and J usage is TRBJ2-2, with 12 bases that match TRBD2. The germline CDR1 and CDR2 sequences are WNHNN and SYGVQD (reference sequence). Trimming took 4 bases from V and 6 from J; bases not matched to a gene: 0. The CDR3 consists of 14 residues. The CDR3 loop is CASSASGRAGELFF. The CDR3 DNA follows: TGCGCCAGCAGTGCTAGCGGGAGGGCCGGGGAGCTGTTTTTT.

CDR3 sequence reads: CATSAGTGGSNEQFF. CDR3 in DNA: TGTGCCACCAGTGCCGGGACAGGGGGCTCAAATGAGCAGTTCTTC. The chain uses TRBV24-1 and TRBJ2-1; TRBD1 aligns across 12 bases. Germline V lookup: CDR1 KGHDR, CDR2 SFDVKD. The trim removed 5 bases at V and 7 bases at J, leaving 5 bases unmatched. The CDR3 consists of 15 residues.

This clonotype was detected ten times or more. The chain uses TRBV19 and TRBJ2-3, with a possible D match to TRBD2 (6 bases). Trimming left V 6 bases short and J 1 base short, with 11 bases between. The CDR3 spans 14 residues. The germline V gene has CDR1 LNHDA and CDR2 SQIVND (reference sequence). Written as DNA, the CDR3 is TGTGCCAGTAGCCCCGGAGGGGGCACAGATACGCAGTATTTT. Translation: CASSPGGGTDTQYF.

CDR3 protein: CASSLGAGGAYEQYF. In DNA form, the CDR3 reads TGTGCCAGCAGTTTAGGGGCAGGGGGCGCGTACGAGCAGTACTTC. The chain carries TRBV12-3 or TRBV12-4 and TRBJ2-5; 8 bases are shared with TRBD1. The end of the DNA is better explained by TRBJ2-7, so the J call may be wrong. The CDR3 runs 15 residues.

The V gene is TRBV7-3, the J gene TRBJ1-3, with TRBD1 identical over 10 bases. Trimming removed 2 bases from V and 1 base from J; junction bases left unmatched: 5. CDR1 and CDR2 from the germline V gene are SGHTA and FQGTGA. CDR3 size: 17 residues. CDR3 protein: CASSLGGQGTSGNTIYF. DNA of the CDR3: TGTGCCAGCAGCTTAGGGGGACAGGGGACTTCTGGAAACACCATATATTTT.

The rearrangement joins TRBV20-1 to TRBJ2-5, with 9 bases that match TRBD2. The J call may be mistaken, given a closer DNA end match to TRBJ2-1. The CDR3 has 16 residues. Germline CDR1 and CDR2: DFQATT and SNEGSKA (reference sequence). CDR3 region: CSARQSSGTRYNEQFF. As DNA, the CDR3 is TGCAGTGCTAGACAATCTAGCGGGACACGCTACAATGAGCAGTTCTTC.

This clonotype was detected ten times or more. This sequence may be a read error, since a much larger clone differs from it by one base. This chain links TRBV6-1 with TRBJ2-1; D is ambiguous. The DNA matches TRBJ2-7 better at its end, which makes the J call doubtful. Germline V gene lookup returns CDR1 MNHNS and CDR2 SASEGT. CDR3 length equals 14 residues. CDR3 bases: TGTGCCACAACACTGGCCAGCTCCTACAATGAGCAGTACTTC. Translated, it gives CATTLASSYNEQYF.

In this sample, this clonotype turned up once. The conserved closing phenylalanine or tryptophan is absent in this CDR3, likely reflecting a read error. Because the CDR3's place on the DNA is in doubt, the DNA is left out and the CDR3 is given as listed by TCRdb. This chain's CDR3 is CASPWREVPVG. The chain employs TRBV27 and TRBJ2-4; the table names TRBD2, a call not compared with the DNA. CDR1 and CDR2 (germline): MNHEY, SMNVEV (reference sequence). The CDR3 is 11 residues long, counting both termini.

The J gene is TRBJ2-1, the V gene TRBV7-9, with D hard to call. V lost 3 bases and J 0 bases, leaving 6 bases between the germline ends. CDR1 is SEHNR, CDR2 FQNEAQ, per germline (reference sequence). The CDR3 totals 14 residues. This chain's CDR3 is CASSLASSYNEQFF. The CDR3 bases are TGTGCCAGCAGCTTGGCTAGCTCCTACAATGAGCAGTTCTTC.

The chain combines TRBV7-6 with TRBJ2-5; D ambiguous. V was trimmed by 3 bases and J by 2 bases, leaving 7 bases between them. The CDR3 is 13 residues long. Germline V gene sequence: CDR1 SGHVS, CDR2 FNYEAQ. CDR3 sequence reads: CASSFRRQETQYF. The CDR3, as DNA: TGTGCCAGCAGCTTCAGGCGGCAAGAGACCCAGTACTTC.

The CDR3 DNA reads as TGTGCCAGCAGCTTCCCTGAGAGCTCCTACGAGCAGTACTTC. Protein: CASSFPESSYEQYF. The V gene is TRBV7-2, the J gene TRBJ2-7; D is ambiguous. Trimming stripped 3 bases from V and 0 bases from J, with 9 bases between. Looked up from germline, CDR1 is SGHTA and CDR2 is FQGNSA. This CDR3 has 14 amino acids.

The gene calls are TRBV5-1 and TRBJ2-1; TRBD2 might be the D (6 bases). Trimming cost V 4 bases and J 3 bases, with 11 bases left between them. CDR1 is SGHRS, CDR2 YFSETQ, per germline. This CDR3 region has 14 residues. The CDR3 region has the DNA TGCGCCAGCAGCCCAGGGACTTACTACAATGAGCAGTTCTTC. This translates into CASSPGTYYNEQFF. The full variable domain, its missing parts supplied by reference TRBV5-1 and TRBJ2-1, is KAGVTQTPRYLIKTRGQQVTLSCSPISGHRSVSWYQQTPGQGLQFLFEYFSETQRNKGNFPGRFSGRQFSNSRSEMNVSTLELGDSALYLCASSPGTYYNEQFFGPGTRLTVL.

A few counts support this clonotype. V gene TRBV28 combines with J gene TRBJ2-1, with D perhaps TRBD2 (6 bases). Near its end, the DNA agrees better with TRBJ2-7, so the J call may be wrong. Germline assignment: CDR1 MDHEN and CDR2 SYDVKM. This CDR3 contains 15 residues. The CDR3 coding sequence is TGTGCCAGCATTGGCAGGGAGGCTGCTGCAGACGAGCAGTACTTC. Protein product: CASIGREAAADEQYF.

CDR3 in DNA: TGTGCCAGCAGCTTAACAGGCTCTCGTGCAGAGACCCAGTACTTC. Translation: CASSLTGSRAETQYF. The chain recombines TRBV7-2 with TRBJ2-5; D may be TRBD1 (5 bases). Trimming stripped 2 bases from V and 4 bases from J, with 14 bases between. Germline CDR1 reads SGHTA; CDR2 reads FQGNSA. The CDR3 length is 15 residues.

The chain carries TRBV7-3 and TRBJ2-5, with 9 bases that match TRBD2. The CDR3 has 15 residues. In germline, CDR1 is SGHTA, CDR2 FQGTGA. The trim removed 5 bases at V and 1 base at J, leaving 5 bases unmatched. CDR3 nucleotides: TGTGCCAGCAGCGAAAGCGGGGGGACCCAAGAGACCCAGTACTTC. This codes for CASSESGGTQETQYF. The full variable domain, completed using reference TRBV7-3 and TRBJ2-5, is GAGVSQTPSNKVTEKGKYVELRCDPISGHTALYWYRQSLGQGPEFLIYFQGTGAADDSGLPNDRFFAVRPEGSVSTLKIQRTERGDSAVYLCASSESGGTQETQYFGPGTRLLVL.

This clonotype was seen a handful of times. The chain recombines TRBV7-3 with TRBJ2-7; no clear D gene. Trimming left V 6 bases short and J 7 bases short, with 22 bases between. The CDR3 length is 15 residues. CDR1 is SGHTA, CDR2 FQGTGA, per germline. Here the CDR3 reads CASSPREAEGDEQYF. The CDR3 nucleotides read TGTGCCAGCAGTCCTCGCGAGGCGGAAGGCGATGAGCAGTACTTC.

V and J are TRBV6-1 and TRBJ2-1; D call uncertain. Germline CDR1 and CDR2: MNHNS and SASEGT. V lost 1 base to trimming and J lost 3 bases, with 10 bases between them. The CDR3 has 15 amino acids. The CDR3 loop is CASSEGGKDYNEQFF. CDR3 bases: TGTGCCAGCAGTGAAGGTGGGAAGGACTACAATGAGCAGTTCTTC.

This chain connects TRBV7-2 to TRBJ2-5, with 7 bases that match TRBD1. This CDR3 spans 16 amino acids. After removal of 4 bases from V and 2 bases from J, the junction contained 10 bases not matched to a gene. Germline loops: CDR1 SGHTA, CDR2 FQGNSA. Written as DNA, the CDR3 is TGTGCCAGCAGCTCGCCAATTGGGACAGATCAAGAGACCCAGTACTTC. Residues: CASSSPIGTDQETQYF.

The gene calls are TRBV12-3 or TRBV12-4 and TRBJ2-5; no clear D. Gene TRBJ2-6 matches the end of the DNA better, so the J call may be wrong. The CDR3 runs 13 residues. The DNA for the CDR3 is TGTGCCAGCAGCCGCCCTGGGGCCAACGTCCTGACTTTC. Its translation is CASSRPGANVLTF.

This clonotype occurred a few times. This chain links TRBV7-2 with TRBJ1-1; 7 bases agree with TRBD1. The CDR3 totals 15 residues. The V gene end was trimmed by 5 bases and the J gene end by 2 bases; junction bases not matched to a gene: 8. Germline loops: CDR1 SGHTA, CDR2 FQGNSA. The CDR3 sequence: CASSQLGQLNTEAFF. The CDR3 region has the DNA TGTGCCAGCAGCCAACTGGGACAGCTTAACACTGAAGCTTTCTTT.

This sequence joins TRBV11-2 and TRBJ1-5; D is uncertain. The CDR3 loop spans 14 amino acids. Trimming took off 0 bases at V and 3 bases at J, with 6 bases between the two ends. Germline-derived CDR1 and CDR2 are SGHAT and FQNNGV. CDR3 amino acids: CASSLEGFNQPQHF. CDR3 sequence (DNA): TGTGCCAGCAGCTTAGAGGGGTTCAATCAGCCCCAGCATTTT.

This chain connects TRBV7-2 to TRBJ1-3; 8 bases map to TRBD1. Germline loops: CDR1 SGHTA, CDR2 FQGNSA. The CDR3 spans 15 residues. J lost 4 bases, V lost 1 base, and 3 bases had no gene match. CDR3 amino acids: CASSLGTGFGNTIYF. The CDR3 DNA reads TGTGCCAGCAGCTTAGGGACAGGGTTCGGAAACACCATATATTTT.

The rearrangement links TRBV6-6 to TRBJ2-6; the match to TRBD2 covers 8 bases. Germline CDR1 is MNHNY and CDR2 is SVGAGI (reference sequence). The CDR3 is 22 amino acids. The V gene end was trimmed by 0 bases and the J gene end by 0 bases; junction bases not matched to a gene: 16. The CDR3 reads CASSYSIPPRRGASSGANVLTF. The CDR3 bases are TGTGCCAGCAGTTACTCGATTCCCCCCCGGCGGGGGGCTAGCTCTGGGGCCAACGTCCTGACTTTC.